These T cell receptor beta chains were read from a single sample in a study of shared clonotypes between healthy human individuals. Data came from immunoSEQ multiplex PCR; TCRdb stores just in-frame clones and leaves some out. This repertoire shows 2.3 million or so clones, 85% to 95% found once; its top ten account for about 0.39%. Sample: naive CD4+ T cells from PBMCs. The receptors were sampled from a man aged 18 to 30 in good health. Some clones in this sample may be carry-over from other donors' samples. Both conserved end residues are part of each CDR3. D genes are given only for firm matches. Only part of the rows carry a size: once, few, many, or a class if the clone is expanded.

D,V,size,J,CDR3,DNA
-,TRBV5-1,-,TRBJ2-4,CASSVDSTKNIQYF,TGCGCCAGCAGCGTGGACAGTACGAAAAACATTCAGTACTTC
-,TRBV28,-,TRBJ2-7,CASSSGSSYEQYF,TGTGCCAGCAGTTCCGGGAGTTCTTATGAGCAGTACTTC
-,TRBV4-3,-,TRBJ1-1,CASSQIRPGGGLGTEAFF,TGCGCCAGCAGCCAAATTCGTCCCGGGGGCGGGTTGGGAACTGAAGCTTTCTTT
-,TRBV7-3,-,TRBJ2-3,CASSSGGSTDTQYF,TGTGCCAGCAGCTCAGGAGGTAGCACAGATACGCAGTATTTT
TRBD2,TRBV7-2,-,TRBJ2-3,CASSPIWGGRTDTQYF,TGTGCCAGCAGCCCCATCTGGGGCGGGAGAACTGATACGCAGTATTTT
TRBD1,TRBV29-1,once,TRBJ2-7,CSVEGQGRSYEQYF,TGCAGCGTTGAGGGACAGGGGCGCTCCTACGAGCAGTACTTC
TRBD1,TRBV2,-,TRBJ2-3,CASIPQDRADTQYF,TGTGCCAGCATTCCTCAGGACAGGGCAGATACGCAGTATTTT
-,TRBV9,-,TRBJ2-7,CASSVEGRAGEQYF,TGTGCCAGCAGCGTAGAGGGCAGGGCAGGCGAGCAGTACTTC
TRBD2,TRBV11-3,once,TRBJ2-1,CASSLGASGRANEQFF,TGTGCCAGCAGCTTAGGGGCTAGCGGGAGGGCTAATGAGCAGTTCTTC
TRBD2,TRBV6-6,-,TRBJ2-3,CASSWGLAVDTQYF,TGTGCCAGCAGTTGGGGACTAGCAGTAGATACGCAGTATTTT
-,TRBV4-2,-,TRBJ1-3,CASSQDYPRGNTIYF,TGTGCCAGCAGCCAAGATTACCCTCGGGGAAACACCATATATTTT
-,TRBV5-4,-,TRBJ1-1,CASSLDYSNTEAFF,TGTGCCAGCAGCTTGGACTACAGTAACACTGAAGCTTTCTTT
TRBD1,TRBV30,-,TRBJ1-4,CAWSRQGPVEKLFF,TGTGCCTGGAGTCGACAGGGGCCGGTAGAAAAACTGTTTTTT
-,TRBV5-5,-,TRBJ2-3,CASRLDVPQYF,TGTGCCAGCAGATTGGATGTTCCGCAGTATTTT
-,TRBV15,-,TRBJ2-7,CATSRDGGYYEQYF,TGTGCCACCAGCAGAGATGGGGGGTACTACGAGCAGTACTTC
TRBD1,TRBV5-1,-,TRBJ1-2,CASSLPQTGGAEGYTF,TGCGCCAGCAGCTTGCCCCAGACAGGGGGCGCGGAAGGCTACACCTTC
TRBD1,TRBV27,-,TRBJ1-2,CASGQGDYGYTF,TGTGCCAGCGGACAGGGCGACTATGGCTACACCTTC
TRBD2,TRBV28,once,TRBJ2-3,CASSLPRGGGSVRTDTQYF,TGTGCCAGCAGTTTACCCCGGGGGGGCGGGAGTGTTCGCACAGATACGCAGTATTTT
-,TRBV5-1,-,TRBJ2-7,CASSGGGSYEQYF,TGCGCCAGCAGCGGTGGTGGTAGCTACGAGCAGTACTTC
TRBD2,TRBV5-1,-,TRBJ2-7,CASSRQAGAYEQYF,TGCGCCAGCAGCCGACAAGCGGGAGCCTACGAGCAGTACTTC
-,TRBV18,-,TRBJ2-2,CASSPLVTGELFF,TGTGCCAGCTCACCATTAGTCACCGGGGAGCTGTTTTTT
-,TRBV5-1,-,TRBJ2-3,CASSLGASTDTQYF,TGCGCCAGCAGTCTTGGGGCTAGCACAGATACGCAGTATTTT
TRBD2,TRBV19,-,TRBJ2-6,CASSMPGGAGANVLTF,TGTGCCAGTAGTATGCCCGGGGGGGCTGGGGCCAACGTCCTGACTTTC
TRBD2,TRBV6-6,-,TRBJ2-5,CASSRSGTSEYF,TGTGCCAGCAGTAGAAGCGGGACTTCCGAGTACTTC
TRBD2,TRBV11-3,-,TRBJ2-1,CASSLEGTSGSYEQFF,TGTGCCAGCAGCTTAGAGGGGACTAGCGGGAGCTATGAGCAGTTCTTC
TRBD1,TRBV14,-,TRBJ2-1,CASSQVRGLNEQFF,TGTGCCAGCAGCCAAGTTAGGGGGCTCAATGAGCAGTTCTTC
TRBD1,TRBV19,-,TRBJ1-5,CASSETGGPNQPQHF,TGTGCCAGTAGTGAGACAGGGGGCCCGAATCAGCCCCAGCATTTT